The 13 T cell receptor beta chains presented below share a single source sample, sequenced in a study of graft-versus-host responses after intestinal transplantation. Libraries were prepared by immunoSEQ multiplex PCR; TCRdb keeps only in-frame clonotypes and omits some of them. The table records 14,000 or so clones, 70% to 85% of them present only once. Tissue from the graft was processed to free its intraepithelial and lamina propria lymphocytes. Sequenced here: ileum tissue, sampled roughly 26 days after intestinal transplant. The receptors stem from a human patient who received an intestinal transplant, so some T cells may come from the graft donor.

V is TRBV2 and J is TRBJ1-4; unclear D gene. Deletions cut 8 bases from V and 7 bases from J, with 8 bases between. The CDR3 runs 11 residues. Germline loops: CDR1 SNHLY, CDR2 FYNNEI. DNA for the CDR3: TGTGCCAGCTTGCAGTCTGAAAAACTGTTTTTT. Translation gives CASLQSEKLFF.

V gene TRBV27 combines with J gene TRBJ2-2, with D unresolved. The CDR3 has 13 residues. Germline V lookup: CDR1 MNHEY, CDR2 SMNVEV (reference sequence). Trimming cost V 7 bases and J 6 bases, with 12 bases left between them. The CDR3 DNA is TGTGCCAGCAACACCCTTCCTTCCGGGGAGCTGTTTTTT. This sequence encodes CASNTLPSGELFF.

The rearrangement links TRBV4-2 to TRBJ2-1; 8 bases line up with TRBD1. Germline loops: CDR1 LGHNA, CDR2 YNFKEQ. The CDR3 has 15 amino acids. J was trimmed by 5 bases and V by 0 bases; bases with no gene match: 3. CDR3 region: CASSQDRGRHNEQFF. CDR3 in DNA: TGTGCCAGCAGCCAAGACAGGGGGCGACACAATGAGCAGTTCTTC.

The rearrangement joins TRBV10-3 to TRBJ2-2, with 10 nucleotides matching TRBD2. CDR3 size: 15 residues. Germline CDR1 and CDR2: ENHRY and SYGVKD. V was pared by 4 bases and J by 2 bases, with 1 base of the junction left unmatched. The CDR3, as DNA: TGTGCCATCAGTGCTAGCGGGGGAAACACCGGGGAGCTGTTTTTT. It codes for CAISASGGNTGELFF.

V is TRBV4-2 and J is TRBJ1-5; 8 nucleotides align to TRBD1. The CDR3 has 14 residues. Per the germline V gene, CDR1 is LGHNA and CDR2 is YNFKEQ. J was trimmed by 2 bases and V by 5 bases; bases with no gene match: 2. This CDR3 reads CASSGQGGNQPQHF. In DNA, the CDR3 is TGTGCCAGCAGCGGACAGGGTGGCAATCAGCCCCAGCATTTT.

V usage is TRBV5-1 and J usage is TRBJ1-2; possible D gene TRBD1, 6 bases. The V end was cut by 0 bases, the J end by 4 bases, with 19 bases between. Germline CDR1 and CDR2: SGHRS and YFSETQ. This CDR3 region has 17 residues. The CDR3 bases are TGCGCCAGCAGCTTGGGGTTCGCATGGGGGCCGGCCTATGGCTACACCTTC. Translating it yields CASSLGFAWGPAYGYTF.

This clone has a handful of counts. The rearrangement uses TRBV7-6 and TRBJ2-7; D perhaps matches TRBD1 (6 bases). The germline gives CDR1 SGHVS, CDR2 FNYEAQ. V lost 1 base and J lost 8, with 15 bases in between. The CDR3 loop spans 14 amino acids. The DNA of the CDR3 is TGTGCCAGCAGCTTAGAAGGGGGTGATCGGCAGCAGTACGTC. It specifies CASSLEGGDRQQYV.

The CDR3 is CASSLGWDTPNSPLHF. CDR3 DNA sequence: TGTGCCAGCAGCTTAGGATGGGACACCCCTAATTCACCCCTCCACTTT. The chain joins TRBV11-2 to TRBJ1-6, with D maybe TRBD1 (6 bases). V lost 1 base and J 6 bases, leaving 13 bases between the germline ends. Germline V CDR1 and CDR2: SGHAT, FQNNGV. CDR3 size: 16 residues.

In nucleotides, the CDR3 is TGTGCCAGCAGCTTCGAGCGGACTAGCGAGCAGTACGTC. It translates to CASSFERTSEQYV. V and J are TRBV7-8 and TRBJ2-7; 7 bases are a match to TRBD2. Germline trimming cut 3 bases from V and 6 bases from J; bases unmatched to any gene: 5. Germline CDR1 SGHVS, CDR2 FQNEAQ. CDR3 size: 13 residues.

The chain couples TRBV4-2 to TRBJ2-3; D gene unclear. This CDR3 region has 16 residues. V gave up 4 bases and J gave up 0 bases, with 14 bases separating them. Germline V gene sequence: CDR1 LGHNA, CDR2 YNFKEQ. CDR3 coding DNA: TGTGCCAGCAGCCGCCGTAGTAGTATTAGCACAGATACGCAGTATTTT. Translating it yields CASSRRSSISTDTQYF.

The genes are TRBV19 and TRBJ2-3; D is perhaps TRBD1 (6 bases). The CDR3 is 14 residues long. Trimming stripped 3 bases from V and 2 bases from J, with 9 bases between. Per the germline V gene, CDR1 is LNHDA and CDR2 is SQIVND (reference sequence). CDR3 region: CASSIGQITDTQYF. The CDR3 DNA reads TGTGCCAGTAGTATCGGACAGATCACAGATACGCAGTATTTT.

This chain uses TRBV28 with TRBJ2-5; 12 positions agree with TRBD2. CDR1 is MDHEN, CDR2 SYDVKM, per germline. V was pared by 5 bases and J by 5 bases, with 9 bases of the junction left unmatched. This CDR3 is 16 amino acids long. The CDR3, as DNA: TGTGCCAGCAGTAGATTGCTAGCGGGGGGGGATGAGACCCAGTACTTC. Translation: CASSRLLAGGDETQYF.

To note about this clone: One end of the junction varies from germline; a read error may be responsible. The rearrangement links TRBV6-5 to TRBJ1-1; TRBD1 aligns across 7 bases. The V gene's germline CDR1 is MNHEY and CDR2 SVGAGI. CDR3 size: 14 residues. As DNA, the CDR3 is TGTGCCGGCAGTTACAGCAGGGGGAACGCTGAAGCTTTCTTT. Translation: CAGSYSRGNAEAFF.